The 23 T cell receptor beta chains presented below share a single source sample, sequenced in a study of blood T cell repertoires in COVID-19. The repertoire was sequenced with immunoSEQ multiplex PCR; TCRdb's copy has only in-frame clones and lacks some. The data show more than 150,000 clones, approximately 88% seen once. Sequencing was carried out using peripheral blood. All receptors come from a woman between 55 and 75 years old with acute or convalescent COVID-19.

This chain links TRBV19 with TRBJ1-5; 9 nucleotides line up with TRBD1. Germline CDR1 reads LNHDA; CDR2 reads SQIVND (reference sequence). The junction had 10 bases not matched to a gene; V was cut back by 5 bases and J by 2 bases. The CDR3 covers 17 residues. In nucleotides, the CDR3 is TGTGCCAGTAGTCTTCGGTGGACAGGGGCGGGCAATCAGCCCCAGCATTTT. Protein sequence: CASSLRWTGAGNQPQHF.

The chain employs TRBV6-2 or TRBV6-3 and TRBJ2-5, with D tentatively TRBD1 (6 bases). Looked up from germline, CDR1 is MNHEY and CDR2 is SVGEGT. The V and J ends lost 2 bases and 2 bases respectively, with 15 bases between them. The CDR3 covers 16 residues. CDR3 bases: TGTGCCAGCAGTTACCGCAGGGGAGAGGGGCAAGAGACCCAGTACTTC. This sequence encodes CASSYRRGEGQETQYF.

This clone occurred a few times. The rearrangement uses TRBV6-2 or TRBV6-3 and TRBJ1-5; tentatively, D is TRBD1 (6 bases). The V gene lost 6 bases and the J gene lost 4 bases, with 13 bases spanning the gap. This CDR3 region has 14 residues. CDR1 MNHEY and CDR2 SVGEGT come from the germline V gene. The CDR3 region is CASSNAGDNQPQHF. The CDR3 nucleotides read TGTGCCAGCAGCAACGCAGGGGATAATCAGCCCCAGCATTTT.

The chain is built from TRBV12-3 or TRBV12-4 and TRBJ2-5; D possibly corresponds to TRBD1 (5 bases). The CDR3 covers 13 residues. Trimming removed 3 bases at V and 7 bases at J, with 12 bases between. The CDR3 DNA reads TGTGCCAGCAGTTTTAAGGGTACAGGGACCCAGTACTTC. It codes for CASSFKGTGTQYF.

The chain carries TRBV19 and TRBJ1-5, with 9 bases fitting TRBD1. The germline CDR1 and CDR2 sequences are LNHDA and SQIVND (reference sequence). V was pared by 4 bases and J by 7 bases, with 5 bases of the junction left unmatched. The CDR3 length is 14 residues. Written as DNA, the CDR3 is TGTGCCAGTAGTACAACAGGGGGCAGACAGCCCCAGCATTTT. It is translated as CASSTTGGRQPQHF.

This clone appeared many times. This chain links TRBV19 with TRBJ1-1; D unclear. V was cut by 5 bases and J by 3 bases, with 7 bases left in between. The CDR3 runs to 12 residues. From germline, CDR1 is LNHDA and CDR2 SQIVND (reference sequence). The DNA for the CDR3 is TGTGCCAGTAGTTGGAGGGACACTGAAGCTTTCTTT. Translation: CASSWRDTEAFF.

The rearrangement links TRBV7-2 to TRBJ1-5; maybe TRBD1 (6 bases). Trimming took off 5 bases at V and 8 bases at J, with 19 bases between the two ends. Germline lookup yields CDR1 SGHTA and CDR2 FQGNSA. The CDR3 is made up of 15 amino acids. The CDR3 reads CASSPGPGAGEPQHF. The DNA for the CDR3 is TGTGCCAGCAGCCCCGGTCCAGGGGCGGGGGAGCCCCAGCATTTT.

This clone was counted between two and nine times. The chain uses TRBV6-5 and TRBJ1-1; TRBD1 agrees at 9 bases. There are 15 residues in the CDR3. Germline lookup yields CDR1 MNHEY and CDR2 SVGAGI. J was trimmed by 5 bases and V by 5 bases; bases with no gene match: 9. CDR3 coding DNA: TGTGCCAGCAGTCCCTGGGACAGGGCGAGGACTGAAGCTTTCTTT. Translated: CASSPWDRARTEAFF.

This chain links TRBV9 with TRBJ1-2; no reliable D call. Deletions cut 0 bases from V and 0 bases from J, with 12 bases between. The germline CDR1 and CDR2 sequences are SGDLS and YYNGEE. This CDR3 has 16 residues. CDR3 in DNA: TGTGCCAGCAGCGTAGGGCCGGGATCAACTAACTATGGCTACACCTTC. Amino acids: CASSVGPGSTNYGYTF.

V usage is TRBV4-3 and J usage is TRBJ2-2; D might be TRBD1 (6 bases). The CDR3 extends over 20 amino acids. CDR1 and CDR2 from the germline V gene are LGHNA and YSLEER. Trimming removed 1 base from V and 3 bases from J, with 24 bases in between. The CDR3 reads CASSQAPHYDRDTYTGELFF. DNA for the CDR3: TGCGCCAGCAGCCAAGCTCCACACTATGACCGGGACACCTACACCGGGGAGCTGTTTTTT.

The chain employs TRBV11-2 and TRBJ2-5; 8 positions agree with TRBD2. The trim removed 5 bases at V and 0 bases at J, leaving 5 bases unmatched. The CDR3 spans 15 residues. CDR1 is SGHAT, CDR2 FQNNGV, per germline. The CDR3 protein is CASSPGGGDQETQYF. CDR3 coding DNA: TGTGCCAGCAGCCCCGGGGGGGGCGACCAAGAGACCCAGTACTTC. The full variable domain, its missing parts supplied by reference TRBV11-2 and TRBJ2-5, is EAGVAQSPRYKIIEKRQSVAFWCNPISGHATLYWYQQILGQGPKLLIQFQNNGVVDDSQLPKDRFSAERLKGVDSTLKIQPAKLEDSAVYLCASSPGGGDQETQYFGPGTRLLVL.

This clone was picked up one time. V usage is TRBV11-3 and J usage is TRBJ2-5; possibly TRBD2 for D (7 bases). Trimming removed 1 base from V and 1 base from J, with 10 bases in between. CDR3 length: 15 residues. From germline, CDR1 is SGHNT and CDR2 YENEEA. CDR3 DNA sequence: TGTGCCAGCAGCTTAGGGGCGGGGGCCCAAGAGACCCAGTACTTC. It yields the protein CASSLGAGAQETQYF.

The gene calls are TRBV15 and TRBJ1-2; the match to TRBD1 covers 9 bases. CDR1 and CDR2 from the germline V gene are LNHNV and YYDKDF (reference sequence). The CDR3 consists of 17 residues. Trimming at V came to 4 bases and at J to 6 bases, leaving 15 bases not matched to a gene. The CDR3 bases are TGTGCCACCAGCACGACCGGGACAGGGTCGGTGGTCCATGGCTACACCTTC. The encoded protein is CATSTTGTGSVVHGYTF.

The rearrangement uses TRBV7-6 and TRBJ2-3; 11 bases are a match to TRBD2. Trimming removed 2 bases from V and 0 bases from J; junction bases left unmatched: 16. CDR1 and CDR2 from the germline V gene are SGHVS and FNYEAQ. This CDR3 comprises 21 residues. The CDR3 region has the DNA TGTGCCAGCAGCTTATTCCCTCGTAGCGGGGGGGGGCGACCTAGCACAGATACGCAGTATTTT. This sequence encodes CASSLFPRSGGGRPSTDTQYF.

This clone has a single count. CDR3 in amino acids: CASSLAGVTPYEQYF. CDR3 sequence (DNA): TGTGCCAGCAGCTTAGCAGGGGTAACCCCCTACGAGCAGTACTTC. The V and J genes are TRBV7-2 and TRBJ2-7; D possibly corresponds to TRBD1 (5 bases). Germline V lookup: CDR1 SGHTA, CDR2 FQGNSA. CDR3 length: 15 residues. The V end was cut by 0 bases, the J end by 2 bases, with 11 bases between.

J is TRBJ1-4 and V is TRBV7-2; 10 bases fit TRBD1. Germline CDR1 SGHTA, CDR2 FQGNSA. The CDR3 totals 16 residues. V shed 3 bases, J shed 7 bases, and the junction held 8 bases outside the gene matches. The CDR3 protein is CASSFGTGARGEKLFF. In DNA form, the CDR3 reads TGTGCCAGCAGCTTCGGGACAGGGGCGCGGGGTGAAAAACTGTTTTTT.

This clone showed up just a few times. This sequence joins TRBV27 and TRBJ2-2, with D possibly matching TRBD2 (6 bases). V dropped 3 bases and J dropped 4 bases, with 6 bases sitting between them. CDR3 size: 13 residues. In germline, CDR1 is MNHEY, CDR2 SMNVEV (reference sequence). The CDR3 nucleotides read TGTGCCAGCAGTTTGGGGGGCACCGGGGAGCTGTTTTTT. Protein: CASSLGGTGELFF.

The V call is TRBV4-3, the J call TRBJ2-3; possibly TRBD1 for D (6 bases). Germline values: CDR1 LGHNA, CDR2 YSLEER. Deletions cut 0 bases from V and 4 bases from J, with 8 bases between. This CDR3 has 14 amino acids. The CDR3 spells CASSQDPGADTQYF. The DNA of the CDR3 is TGCGCCAGCAGCCAAGATCCAGGGGCAGATACGCAGTATTTT.

This clone was recorded only once. The chain links TRBV12-5 to TRBJ2-7, with 7 nucleotides matching TRBD1. Germline loops: CDR1 LGHNT, CDR2 FRNRAP. V gave up 7 bases and J gave up 6 bases; unmatched junction bases: 6. The CDR3 contains 12 residues. The CDR3 coding sequence is TGTGCTAGTGCTTTAACAGGGGTCGAGCAGTACTTC. Protein sequence: CASALTGVEQYF.

J is TRBJ1-2 and V is TRBV15; 8 bases are shared with TRBD1. The CDR3 is 17 amino acids. V dropped 0 bases and J dropped 8; count of bases not matched to a gene: 14. Germline CDR1 LNHNV, CDR2 YYDKDF (reference sequence). This chain's CDR3 is CATSRDTAGGLRGGYTF. The CDR3 nucleotides read TGTGCCACCAGCAGAGATACGGCAGGGGGCCTAAGGGGCGGCTACACCTTC.

The J gene is TRBJ1-5, the V gene TRBV25-1; D perhaps matches TRBD1 (5 bases). The V gene's germline CDR1 is MGHDK and CDR2 SYGVNS. This CDR3 is built from 15 residues. Trimming removed 3 bases from V and 5 bases from J, with 14 bases in between. This CDR3 is CASSELAGPDQPQHF. The CDR3 DNA follows: TGTGCCAGCAGTGAGCTCGCAGGGCCCGATCAGCCCCAGCATTTT.

The V call is TRBV9, the J call TRBJ1-1; D is ambiguous. This CDR3 comprises 14 residues. V was clipped by 4 bases and J by 6 bases, with 16 bases between them. Germline V gives CDR1 SGDLS, CDR2 YYNGEE. The CDR3 DNA sequence: TGTGCCAGCAGCCCGAGAAACACAGCATCTGAAGCTTTCTTT. Its protein product is CASSPRNTASEAFF.

Points on this clone: This may be a read error, as it is one base from a much larger clone. Within the sample, other DNA sequences also encode this same CDR3. V and J are TRBV7-2 and TRBJ1-5; D is unclear. The CDR3 covers 14 residues. CDR1 and CDR2 (germline): SGHTA, FQGNSA. V gave up 1 base and J gave up 3 bases, with 7 bases separating them. The CDR3 DNA sequence: TGTGCCAGCAGCTTAGTTCAGATCAATCAGCCCCAGCATTTT. Its protein product is CASSLVQINQPQHF. Combining the CDR3 with reference TRBV7-2 and TRBJ1-5 gives the whole variable domain GAGVSQSPSNKVTEKGKDVELRCDPISGHTALYWYRQSLGQGLEFLIYFQGNSAPDKSGLPSDRFSAERTGGSVSTLTIQRTQQEDSAVYLCASSLVQINQPQHFGDGTRLSIL.